The T cell receptor beta chain described here comes from a study of neoadjuvant anti-PD-1 for oral cavity cancer. Time point here: after neoadjuvant nivolumab, at surgical resection. Germline loops: CDR1 MGHRA, CDR2 YSYEKL. This CDR3 is built from 15 residues. V was cut by 0 bases and J by 8 bases, with 13 bases left in between. Some clones are missing from TCRdb's copy, which holds only in-frame ones; the method was immunoSEQ multiplex PCR. The sample lists about 39,000 clones; 77% were seen once. Study-wide results and caveats: Each response group had just a few patients in TCR analyses. Non-responders to neoadjuvant nivolumab had significantly more clonal PBMC T cells than responders. Higher pretreatment blood Treg/Th17 ratios correlated with higher pretreatment blood and lower post-treatment tumor TCRbeta clonality.

As concerns this clone: Its antigen is as yet unknown.

The sequence came from a person aged 35-79 years with oral cavity squamous cell carcinoma. This chain links TRBV4-1 with TRBJ1-4, with D possibly TRBD1 on 5 matching bases. The source material was PBMCs, sampled after nivolumab (anti-PD-1) treatment. The CDR3 spells CASSQEGGTSEKLFF. CDR3 in DNA: TGCGCCAGCAGCCAAGAGGGAGGGACCTCCGAAAAACTGTTTTTT.